Each of the 26 T cell receptor beta chains below was sequenced from the same sample in a study of cytomegalovirus exposure and HLA in healthy donors. The PCR had 60 Vbeta and 13 Jbeta primers. Data came from immunoSEQ multiplex PCR; TCRdb stores just in-frame clones and leaves some out. The sample is made up of 74,000 or so clones, and the top ten hold roughly 1.5% of it. The material sequenced was PBMCs. The receptor set was obtained from a woman aged 55-70 years in good health and CMV-seronegative.

The chain combines TRBV29-1 with TRBJ1-1; no firm D call. V shed 4 bases and J shed 0 bases, with 9 bases lying between them. Per germline, CDR1 SQVTM and CDR2 ANQGSEA. CDR3 length: 13 residues. CDR3 region: CSVGRALNTEAFF. DNA of the CDR3: TGCAGCGTTGGGCGGGCCTTGAACACTGAAGCTTTCTTT.

The chain is built from TRBV2 and TRBJ2-5; 11 nucleotides align to TRBD2. Matching the DNA end better, TRBJ2-7 makes the J call doubtful. The CDR3 loop spans 15 amino acids. CDR1 and CDR2 (germline): SNHLY, FYNNEI. CDR3: CASRWGGLAAYEQYF. The CDR3 DNA sequence: TGTGCCAGCAGGTGGGGGGGACTAGCGGCCTACGAGCAGTACTTC.

The CDR3 reads CASSPGSANYGYTF. Here the CDR3 DNA reads TGTGCCAGCAGCCCGGGGAGCGCTAACTATGGCTACACCTTC. The chain joins TRBV28 to TRBJ1-2; D is uncertain. The CDR3 length is 14 residues. Germline V gene sequence: CDR1 MDHEN, CDR2 SYDVKM. V lost 6 bases and J 0 bases, leaving 11 bases between the germline ends.

V usage is TRBV19 and J usage is TRBJ1-5; TRBD1 matches 8 bases. V gave up 7 bases and J gave up 0 bases; unmatched junction bases: 14. The CDR3 runs 18 residues. Germline V gene data show CDR1 as LNHDA and CDR2 as SQIVND (reference sequence). The CDR3 sequence is CASTPRGGTGNSNQPQHF. CDR3 bases: TGTGCCAGTACCCCCCGAGGAGGGACAGGCAATAGCAATCAGCCCCAGCATTTT.

J is TRBJ2-1 and V is TRBV18; 7 bases align to TRBD1. V shed 3 bases, J shed 7 bases, and the junction held 9 bases outside the gene matches. CDR3 size: 15 residues. Germline CDR1 is KGHSH and CDR2 is LQKENI. The DNA for the CDR3 is TGTGCCAGCTCACCTGATCAGGGGGTGCTGAATGAGCAGTTCTTC. This encodes CASSPDQGVLNEQFF.

This chain uses TRBV11-2 with TRBJ2-1; 7 bases align to TRBD1. Trimming took 2 bases from V and 4 from J; bases not matched to a gene: 5. Germline V gene lookup returns CDR1 SGHAT and CDR2 FQNNGV. This CDR3 is 15 amino acids long. The CDR3 protein is CASSLSRTGYNEQFF. CDR3 sequence (DNA): TGTGCCAGCAGCTTATCGAGGACAGGTTACAATGAGCAGTTCTTC.

The chain couples TRBV7-9 to TRBJ1-1, with D tentatively TRBD1 (5 bases). The CDR3 has 16 amino acids. Deletions cut 5 bases from V and 1 base from J, with 17 bases between. The germline CDR1 and CDR2 sequences are SEHNR and FQNEAQ (reference sequence). The CDR3, as DNA: TGTGCCAGCAGCGGACCCCAGGGTTTAGGGAACACTGAAGCTTTCTTT. Its protein product is CASSGPQGLGNTEAFF.

CDR3 bases: TGTGCCAGCAGAAAGGGACAGGGGGTTCTGAACATTCAGTACTTC. This encodes CASRKGQGVLNIQYF. This chain links TRBV6-6 with TRBJ2-4; 11 bases map to TRBD1. Looked up from germline, CDR1 is MNHNY and CDR2 is SVGAGI (reference sequence). This CDR3 comprises 15 residues. V was pared by 6 bases and J by 7 bases, with 8 bases of the junction left unmatched.

The chain links TRBV5-6 to TRBJ1-3, with D possibly being TRBD1 (5 bases). The germline gives CDR1 SGHDT, CDR2 YYEEEE. Trimming cost V 0 bases and J 2 bases, with 12 bases left between them. CDR3 length: 16 residues. The CDR3 nucleotides are TGTGCCAGCAGCTTGGGCGGGGGACGGACTGGAAACACCATATATTTT. This translates into CASSLGGGRTGNTIYF.

The chain combines TRBV27 with TRBJ1-1; D possibly corresponds to TRBD1 (5 bases). Trimming pared 2 bases from V and 10 bases from J, leaving 17 bases between. This CDR3 comprises 14 residues. Germline V gene data show CDR1 as MNHEY and CDR2 as SMNVEV (reference sequence). CDR3 in amino acids: CASSLNRGPLRAFF. Written as DNA, the CDR3 is TGTGCCAGCAGTTTAAATAGGGGCCCCCTCAGAGCTTTCTTT.

This chain joins TRBV18 and TRBJ1-3; 7 bases map to TRBD1. The CDR3 contains 17 residues. Trimming cost V 2 bases and J 1 base; bases outside gene matches: 8. Germline lookup yields CDR1 KGHSH and CDR2 LQKENI. CDR3 loop: CASSPVGTESSGNTIYF. As DNA, the CDR3 is TGTGCCAGCTCACCAGTTGGGACAGAATCTTCTGGAAACACCATATATTTT.

The V gene is TRBV2, the J gene TRBJ1-4; D uncertain. Germline assignment: CDR1 SNHLY and CDR2 FYNNEI. The V gene lost 5 bases and the J gene lost 0 bases, with 10 bases spanning the gap. The CDR3 contains 15 residues. The CDR3 spells CASSPPRATNEKLFF. DNA of the CDR3: TGTGCCAGCAGTCCCCCCCGGGCAACTAATGAAAAACTGTTTTTT.

The V gene is TRBV6-5, the J gene TRBJ1-2, with 11 bases identical to TRBD1. The germline CDR1 and CDR2 sequences are MNHEY and SVGAGI. V was pared by 6 bases and J by 5 bases, with 8 bases of the junction left unmatched. CDR3 length equals 15 residues. The CDR3 here is CASRIPGQGAYGYTF. The CDR3 nucleotides read TGTGCCAGCAGGATCCCAGGACAGGGGGCTTATGGCTACACCTTC.

The chain employs TRBV28 and TRBJ1-1; the D is unclear. The CDR3 totals 13 residues. Germline V lookup: CDR1 MDHEN, CDR2 SYDVKM. V was cut by 3 bases and J by 8 bases, with 13 bases left in between. The CDR3 DNA is TGTGCCAGCAGTTTGCTGGCAGGTCCCGAAGCTTTCTTT. This encodes CASSLLAGPEAFF.

The chain recombines TRBV28 with TRBJ2-5; 9 bases map to TRBD1. V shed 7 bases, J shed 6 bases, and the junction held 6 bases outside the gene matches. The CDR3 consists of 13 residues. Germline-derived CDR1 and CDR2 are MDHEN and SYDVKM. CDR3 bases: TGTGCCAGCACCCCGGACAGGGGCAAGACCCAGTACTTC. It translates to CASTPDRGKTQYF.

The genes are TRBV10-3 and TRBJ2-1; possibly TRBD2 for D (6 bases). This CDR3 is built from 13 residues. Germline CDR1 reads ENHRY; CDR2 reads SYGVKD. Trimming took off 4 bases at V and 9 bases at J, with 13 bases between the two ends. The CDR3 coding sequence is TGTGCCATCAGTGGTGGTGGGGGAGGTGAGCAGTTCTTC. Amino acids: CAISGGGGGEQFF.

J is TRBJ2-7 and V is TRBV9, with 7 bases lining up with TRBD1. Germline CDR1 SGDLS, CDR2 YYNGEE. With 0 bases clipped from V and 1 base from J, the junction kept 13 bases outside the gene matches. The length of the CDR3 is 18 residues. CDR3 loop: CASSVGFGGDSDSYEQYF. The CDR3 nucleotides read TGTGCCAGCAGCGTAGGCTTTGGTGGGGACAGCGATTCCTACGAGCAGTACTTC.

This chain uses TRBV28 with TRBJ1-3, with TRBD1 as a possible D gene (5 bases). Trimming cost V 10 bases and J 7 bases, with 20 bases left between them. Germline values: CDR1 MDHEN, CDR2 SYDVKM. The CDR3 has 14 residues. The CDR3 nucleotides are TGTGCCACCATGGGATGGGGTACAGGTAACACCATATATTTT. Its protein is CATMGWGTGNTIYF.

The chain uses TRBV4-1 and TRBJ2-7; D is perhaps TRBD1 (5 bases). Germline V gives CDR1 MGHRA, CDR2 YSYEKL. Trimming took 1 base from V and 2 from J, leaving 9 bases between them. CDR3 length: 14 amino acids. DNA of the CDR3: TGCGCCAGCAGCCAAGCTTCAGGGCCCTACGAGCAGTACTTC. It codes for CASSQASGPYEQYF.

V usage is TRBV9 and J usage is TRBJ2-7; 7 positions agree with TRBD2. This CDR3 spans 15 amino acids. The germline V gene encodes CDR1 SGDLS and CDR2 YYNGEE. Losses at the gene ends were 0 bases for V and 3 bases for J; bases not matched to a gene: 6. CDR3 region: CASSVVASGYYEQYF. CDR3 DNA: TGTGCCAGCAGCGTAGTAGCTAGCGGATACTACGAGCAGTACTTC.

The chain carries TRBV9 and TRBJ1-2, with 7 bases that match TRBD1. V shed 0 bases, J shed 7 bases, and the junction held 9 bases outside the gene matches. The CDR3 has 15 amino acids. Looked up from germline, CDR1 is SGDLS and CDR2 is YYNGEE. CDR3 bases: TGTGCCAGCAGCGTAGCGGCGGGGACAGATGGTGGCTACACCTTC. Encoded protein: CASSVAAGTDGGYTF.

The chain couples TRBV6-6 to TRBJ2-1; 10 nucleotides line up with TRBD1. This CDR3 has 14 amino acids. Germline V CDR1 and CDR2: MNHNY, SVGAGI (reference sequence). V was clipped by 6 bases and J by 8 bases; unmatched bases: 7. Here the CDR3 DNA reads TGTGCCAGCAGCCGGACAGGGGGACGGGATGAGCAGTTCTTC. Its translation is CASSRTGGRDEQFF.

V is TRBV11-2 and J is TRBJ1-5, with D possibly TRBD1 on 5 matching bases. Trimming took 1 base from V and 11 from J, leaving 6 bases between them. Germline loops: CDR1 SGHAT, CDR2 FQNNGV. CDR3 length: 11 amino acids. The CDR3 region is CASSLGGAQHF. CDR3 DNA sequence: TGTGCCAGCAGCTTAGGGGGGGCCCAGCATTTT.

This rearrangement joins TRBV4-3 to TRBJ2-1, with 8 bases identical to TRBD2. The V gene's germline CDR1 is LGHNA and CDR2 YSLEER. The ends lost 0 bases at V and 8 bases at J; junction bases unmatched: 9. This CDR3 has 16 residues. CDR3 loop: CASSQDPGGAGDEQFF. Here the CDR3 DNA reads TGCGCCAGCAGCCAAGACCCGGGTGGAGCGGGAGATGAGCAGTTCTTC.

The gene calls are TRBV7-3 and TRBJ2-1, with D maybe TRBD2 (5 bases). Germline V lookup: CDR1 SGHTA, CDR2 FQGTGA. The CDR3 is 13 residues long. Trimming shortened V by 2 bases and J by 5 bases, and 7 bases separated the two germline ends. As DNA, the CDR3 is TGTGCCAGCAGCTTAGCTAGCAACAATGAGCAGTTCTTC. It encodes CASSLASNNEQFF.

The chain is built from TRBV11-1 and TRBJ2-7; possibly TRBD2 for D (5 bases). The CDR3 runs to 14 residues. Per germline, CDR1 SGHAT and CDR2 FQDESV (reference sequence). V lost 2 bases and J 3 bases, leaving 11 bases between the germline ends. This chain's CDR3 is CASSLFPTIYEQYF. CDR3 nucleotides: TGTGCCAGCAGCTTATTCCCGACTATCTACGAGCAGTACTTC.